This TCR beta chain was sequenced for a study of cytomegalovirus exposure and HLA in healthy donors. Study-level findings and limits: The authors later linked a missense DCLRE1C variant to TCR beta V- and J-gene trimming.

PCR was performed using 60 Vbeta and 13 Jbeta primers. Sequencing used immunoSEQ multiplex PCR; TCRdb keeps in-frame clones, though not all of them. Here the sample table reports roughly 84,000 clones. The CDR3 length is 16 residues. V was trimmed by 0 bases and J by 0 bases, leaving 12 bases between them. Germline CDR1 SGHRS, CDR2 YFSETQ. As to this clone: What it recognizes is unknown.

This receptor was identified in a man aged 45-65 years in good health and CMV-seronegative. The chain joins TRBV5-1 to TRBJ1-2, with D perhaps TRBD1 (6 bases). Sequencing was performed on PBMCs. The CDR3 sequence: CASSLADRPANYGYTF. DNA for the CDR3: TGCGCCAGCAGCTTGGCGGACAGACCCGCTAACTATGGCTACACCTTC.